The TCR beta chain described here comes from a study of patients and donors after allogeneic stem cell transplantation. From the RT-PCR reads, TCRdb called clonotypes with MiXCR, one entry per CDR3 protein. The sample has hundreds of thousands of distinct CDR3 sequences; over 30% are singletons. This clonotype was found many times. Trimming removed 3 bases at V and 8 bases at J, with 2 bases between. This CDR3 contains 11 residues. The V gene is TRBV12-3 or TRBV12-4, the J gene TRBJ1-6; no reliable D call. Sequencing was performed on blood, either unsorted or a sorted T cell fraction (not recorded which). The TCR sequence derives from a human donor who was either an allogeneic HSCT recipient or a stem cell or donor lymphocyte infusion donor (not recorded which). It is not recorded whose cells these are; they may come from a transplant donor. The CDR3 DNA reads as TGTGCCAGCAGTTTGGATTCACCCCTCCACTTT. Residues: CASSLDSPLHF.